Listed below are T cell receptor beta chains from one sample, sequenced in a study of blood T cell repertoires in COVID-19. TCRdb's copy holds only in-frame clones and misses some; the assay was immunoSEQ multiplex PCR. The sample records around 130,000 clones, 70% to 85% being singletons. The material sequenced was peripheral blood. These receptors all come from an elderly woman with acute or convalescent COVID-19. Both conserved end residues are part of each CDR3. A D gene is named only where the DNA matches it firmly. Expanded clones are given a class, and other clones once, few, many or no size at all.

J | size | D | V | CDR3 | DNA
TRBJ1-1 | . | . | TRBV3-1/TRBV3-2 | CASSQDTGTPSNTEAFF | TGTGCCAGCAGCCAAGATACTGGGACACCATCGAACACTGAAGCTTTCTTT
TRBJ1-2 | . | TRBD1 | TRBV30 | CAWMGQGRGYGYTF | TGTGCCTGGATGGGACAGGGGAGAGGCTATGGCTACACCTTC
TRBJ2-3 | . | TRBD2 | TRBV4-1 | CASSQLSLAGVDTQYF | TGCGCCAGCAGCCAACTTTCTCTAGCGGGAGTAGATACGCAGTATTTT
TRBJ1-5 | few | . | TRBV3-1/TRBV3-2 | CASSQLTGSSQPQHF | TGTGCCAGCAGCCAACTGACAGGTAGCAGCCAGCCCCAGCATTTT
TRBJ1-2 | . | TRBD1 | TRBV10-3 | CAISESGTGLGYTF | TGTGCCATCAGTGAGTCCGGGACAGGGCTGGGCTACACCTTC
TRBJ2-6 | . | . | TRBV21-1 | CASSKLRSRGSLSGANVLTF | TGTGCCAGCAGCAAGCTCCGTAGCAGGGGGTCACTTTCTGGGGCCAACGTCCTGACTTTC
TRBJ1-1 | . | . | TRBV18 | CASSQSTGENTEAFF | TGTGCCAGCTCACAATCGACAGGAGAGAACACTGAAGCTTTCTTT
TRBJ1-1 | . | TRBD1 | TRBV7-9 | CASSANRGLNTEAFF | TGTGCCAGCAGCGCAAACAGGGGTTTGAACACTGAAGCTTTCTTT
TRBJ2-1 | . | . | TRBV5-1 | CASSLGGGPYNEQFF | TGCGCCAGCAGCTTGGGTGGGGGCCCCTACAATGAGCAGTTCTTC
TRBJ1-6 | . | . | TRBV2 | CASSRQTGGNSPLHF | TGTGCCAGCAGCCGGCAGACAGGTGGTAATTCACCCCTCCACTTT
TRBJ1-1 | . | . | TRBV19 | CASSILGRVHENTEAFF | TGTGCCAGTAGTATACTCGGCAGGGTTCACGAGAACACTGAAGCTTTCTTT
TRBJ2-7 | . | TRBD1 | TRBV18 | CASSSALQGSNEQYF | TGTGCCAGCTCATCGGCTCTACAGGGGAGTAACGAGCAGTACTTC
TRBJ1-2 | once | TRBD1 | TRBV9 | CASSSTGAAYGYTF | TGTGCCAGCAGCTCAACAGGGGCTGCGTATGGCTACACCTTC
TRBJ2-5 | . | . | TRBV7-2 | CASSSSLAVSPKTQYF | TGTGCCAGCAGTTCCTCTCTAGCCGTATCCCCCAAGACCCAGTACTTC
TRBJ1-2 | . | TRBD1 | TRBV6-2/TRBV6-3 | CASSWGQALYGGYTF | TGTGCCAGCAGTTGGGGACAGGCCCTGTACGGTGGCTACACCTTC
TRBJ1-4 | . | . | TRBV4-3 | CASSQVSAGNEKLFF | TGCGCCAGCAGCCAAGTTTCCGCAGGTAATGAAAAACTGTTTTTT
TRBJ1-2 | few | . | TRBV10-1 | CASSLGRVGTFYGYTF | TGCGCCAGCAGCCTCGGCAGGGTAGGGACTTTCTATGGCTACACCTTC
TRBJ1-2 | . | . | TRBV6-4 | CASSEDGANYGYTF | TGTGCCAGCAGCGAAGACGGGGCTAACTATGGCTACACCTTC
TRBJ1-1 | once | . | TRBV7-2 | CASSLRGRTEAFF | TGTGCCAGCAGCTTACGGGGGAGGACTGAAGCTTTCTTT
TRBJ2-1 | . | TRBD1 | TRBV5-1 | CASSPGQGLDEQFF | TGCGCCAGCAGCCCGGGACAGGGGTTAGATGAGCAGTTCTTC
TRBJ1-1 | once | . | TRBV5-1 | CASSYSAGGNTEAFF | TGCGCCAGCAGCTACTCGGCGGGGGGGAACACTGAAGCTTTCTTT
TRBJ2-5 | . | . | TRBV14 | CASSQESRKETQYF | TGTGCCAGCAGCCAAGAGTCGAGGAAAGAGACCCAGTACTTC
TRBJ2-2 | few | TRBD2 | TRBV27 | CASTGTMNTGELFF | TGTGCCAGCACTGGGACTATGAACACCGGGGAGCTGTTTTTT
TRBJ1-2 | once | TRBD1 | TRBV11-2 | CASRSSGTGYGYTF | TGTGCCAGCAGATCCTCCGGGACAGGCTATGGCTACACCTTC